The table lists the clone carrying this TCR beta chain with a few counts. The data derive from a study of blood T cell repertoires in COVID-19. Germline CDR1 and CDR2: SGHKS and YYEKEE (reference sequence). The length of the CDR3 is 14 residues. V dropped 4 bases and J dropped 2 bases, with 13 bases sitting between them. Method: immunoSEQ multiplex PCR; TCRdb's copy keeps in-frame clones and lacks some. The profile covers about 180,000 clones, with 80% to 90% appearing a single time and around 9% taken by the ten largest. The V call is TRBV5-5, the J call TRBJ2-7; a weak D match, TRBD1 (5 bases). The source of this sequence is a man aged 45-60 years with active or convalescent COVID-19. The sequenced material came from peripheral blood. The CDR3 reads CASSIDPGTYEQYF. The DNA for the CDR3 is TGTGCCAGCAGCATAGACCCAGGGACCTACGAGCAGTACTTC.